Sequencing of this T cell receptor beta chain was carried out in a study of T cell repertoires in cytomegalovirus infection. Looking at the study overall: Based on public TCR beta signatures, there were indications of CMV infection and of a matching HLA type. General study findings and limits: Pooled public TCR beta family frequency picked out CMV carriers with the relevant HLA. The ex vivo response was dominated by HLA-C-restricted CMV-specific TCR beta clonotypes.

Each CDR3 protein is one row after TCRdb ran MiXCR on the reads. The sample lists about 490,000 distinct CDR3 sequences, around 10% occurring once. Trimming stripped 3 bases from V and 4 bases from J, with 11 bases between. Germline loops: CDR1 SNHLY, CDR2 FYNNEI. The CDR3 spans 14 residues. This clonotype was counted a few times. What it recognizes is unknown. The receptor was derived from a human donor in good health (CMV status not recorded). Some clones in this sample may be carry-over from other donors' samples. The chain uses TRBV2 and TRBJ2-3; D remains unclear. The sequenced sample consisted of PBMCs. The CDR3 coding sequence is TGTGCCAGCAGTGAGAATTTCGGTCCAGATACGCAGTATTTT. Its translation: CASSENFGPDTQYF.